This T cell receptor (beta chain) emerged from a study of blood T cell repertoires in COVID-19. Study at large: Researchers got acute and convalescent COVID-19 samples from the United States, Italy and Spain. The cDNA or gDNA used as material had been derived from T cells, B-cell-depleted T cells, or PBMCs.

This clone appeared once. CDR3 length equals 13 residues. Trimming took 8 bases from V and 5 from J, leaving 16 bases between them. Germline CDR1 is MNHEY and CDR2 is SVGAGI. Method: immunoSEQ multiplex PCR; TCRdb's copy keeps in-frame clones and lacks some. The table includes a few hundred thousand clones, around 90% detected once. Sequenced material: PBMCs or T cells enriched from blood (not recorded which). The TCR originated in a man aged 30-40 years in a cohort exposed to, infected with or recovered from COVID-19 (not recorded which). The chain couples TRBV6-5 to TRBJ2-7; tentatively, D is TRBD2 (5 bases). The CDR3 region is CASGFGVFNEQYF. The CDR3 DNA reads as TGTGCCAGCGGATTCGGGGTTTTTAACGAGCAGTACTTC.